This T cell receptor beta chain derives from a study of blood T cells in healthy people across ages. General study findings and limits: The study found TCR beta diversity correlated strongly with naive T cell percentage.

As for this clonotype: What it recognizes is unknown.

Each donor gave about 9.3 milliliters of peripheral blood. Primed by a sample-barcoded 5' primer and a J-beta primer mix, a second PCR proceeded for roughly 7 to 11 cycles. The template-switch adaptor was a 5' adaptor with 12 random nucleotides. It tagged each cDNA molecule. MiXCR, run by TCRdb on the 5' RACE reads, gives a single entry per CDR3 protein. Among 800,000 to 950,000 distinct CDR3 sequences, about 44% were seen once, and the ten largest hold around an eighth. Trimming pared 6 bases from V and 4 bases from J, leaving 18 bases between. The CDR3 covers 15 residues. Sequencing was performed on blood. V is TRBV12-3 or TRBV12-4 and J is TRBJ1-1; D possibly corresponds to TRBD1 (5 bases). The receptor was derived from a man in his thirties or forties in good health. The CDR3 sequence is CASRPSGAGGTEAFF. For the CDR3, the DNA is TGTGCCAGCAGGCCATCCGGGGCCGGCGGCACTGAAGCTTTCTTT.